This TCR beta chain was sequenced for a study of blood T cell repertoires in COVID-19. Study-wide context: Sources were T cells, B-cell-depleted T cells, or PBMCs; the material itself was cDNA or gDNA.

Assignment of participants to cohorts was predicated upon participant-reported clinical history. In Cohort 3, a recovered donor had either two negative PCRs, clearance, or symptom resolution. Per the original data handling: How many nucleated cells were present was estimated from reference gene primer amplification. The data were produced by immunoSEQ multiplex PCR, yet TCRdb's version contains in-frame clones alone and is incomplete. From that table come the V and J calls and clone size; the DNA was used to work out D and trimming. Of approximately 470,000 clones listed, 75% to 90% were seen once; the top ten hold 0.7%. This CDR3 comprises 12 residues. The J segment lost 10 bases and the V segment lost 8 bases, leaving 5 bases of the junction unmatched. Germline-derived CDR1 and CDR2 are MNHEY and SVGAGI.

The rearrangement uses TRBV6-5 and TRBJ1-6; 7 bases align to TRBD1. The sequence came from a woman aged 18-29 years who had recovered from COVID-19. Sequencing was performed on PBMCs or T cells enriched from blood (not recorded which). The CDR3: CASGDRVSPLHF. The CDR3, as DNA: TGTGCCAGCGGCGACAGGGTGTCACCCCTCCACTTT.